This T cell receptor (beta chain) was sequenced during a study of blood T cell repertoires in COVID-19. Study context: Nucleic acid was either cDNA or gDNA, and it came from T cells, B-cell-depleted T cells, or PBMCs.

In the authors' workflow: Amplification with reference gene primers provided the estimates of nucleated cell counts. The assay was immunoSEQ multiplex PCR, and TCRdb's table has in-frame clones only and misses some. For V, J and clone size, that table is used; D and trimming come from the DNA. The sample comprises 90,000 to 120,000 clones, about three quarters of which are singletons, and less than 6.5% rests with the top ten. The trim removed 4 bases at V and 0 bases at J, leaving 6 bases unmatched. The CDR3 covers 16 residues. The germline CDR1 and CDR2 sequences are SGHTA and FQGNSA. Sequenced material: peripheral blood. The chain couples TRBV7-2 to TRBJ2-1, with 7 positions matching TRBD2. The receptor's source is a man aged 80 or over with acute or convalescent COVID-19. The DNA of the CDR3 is TGTGCCAGCAGCTCCTCAGCGGGGAGCTCCTACAATGAGCAGTTCTTC. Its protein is CASSSSAGSSYNEQFF.